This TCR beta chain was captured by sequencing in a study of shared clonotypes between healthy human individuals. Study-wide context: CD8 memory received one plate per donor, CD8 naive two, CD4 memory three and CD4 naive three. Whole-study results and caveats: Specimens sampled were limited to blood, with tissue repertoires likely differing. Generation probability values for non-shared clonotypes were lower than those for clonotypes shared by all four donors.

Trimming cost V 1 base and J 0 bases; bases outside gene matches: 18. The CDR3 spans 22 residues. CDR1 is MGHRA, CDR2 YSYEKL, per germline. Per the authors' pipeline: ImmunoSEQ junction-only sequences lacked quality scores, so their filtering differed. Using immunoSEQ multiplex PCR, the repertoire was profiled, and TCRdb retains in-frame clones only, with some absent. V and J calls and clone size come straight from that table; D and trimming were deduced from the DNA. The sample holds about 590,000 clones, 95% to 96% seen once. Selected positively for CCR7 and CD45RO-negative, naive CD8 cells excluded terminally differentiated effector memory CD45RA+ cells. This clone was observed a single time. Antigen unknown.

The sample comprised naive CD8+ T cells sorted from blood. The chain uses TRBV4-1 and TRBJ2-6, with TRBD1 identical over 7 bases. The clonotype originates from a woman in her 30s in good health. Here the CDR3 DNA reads TGCGCCAGCAGCCAAGTAGGTCCAAGGGGACAGACTGTATTCTCTGGGGCCAACGTCCTGACTTTC. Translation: CASSQVGPRGQTVFSGANVLTF.